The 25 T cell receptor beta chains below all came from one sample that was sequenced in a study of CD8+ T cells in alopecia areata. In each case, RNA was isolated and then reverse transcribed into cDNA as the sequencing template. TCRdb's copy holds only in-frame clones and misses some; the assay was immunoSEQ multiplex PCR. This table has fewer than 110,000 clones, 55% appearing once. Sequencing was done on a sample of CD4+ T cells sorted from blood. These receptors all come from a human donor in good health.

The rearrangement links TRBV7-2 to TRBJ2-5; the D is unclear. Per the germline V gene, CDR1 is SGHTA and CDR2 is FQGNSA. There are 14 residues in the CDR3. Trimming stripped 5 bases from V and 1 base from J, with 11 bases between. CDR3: CASSPTLFQETQYF. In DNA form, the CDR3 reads TGTGCCAGCAGCCCTACGTTATTCCAAGAGACCCAGTACTTC.

The CDR3 loop reads CASSLGEYSNQPQHF. Here the CDR3 DNA reads TGTGCCAGCAGCTTAGGGGAGTATAGCAATCAGCCCCAGCATTTT. This rearrangement joins TRBV7-8 to TRBJ1-5; D remains unclear. The V gene lost 1 base and the J gene lost 0 bases, with 7 bases spanning the gap. From germline, CDR1 is SGHVS and CDR2 FQNEAQ. The CDR3 sequence is 15 residues long.

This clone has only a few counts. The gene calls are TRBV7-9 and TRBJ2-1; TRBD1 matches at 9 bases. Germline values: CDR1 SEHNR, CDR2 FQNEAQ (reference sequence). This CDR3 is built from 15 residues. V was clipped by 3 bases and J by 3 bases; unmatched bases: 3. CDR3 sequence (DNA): TGTGCCAGCAGCTTCCGGGACAGGGACTACAATGAGCAGTTCTTC. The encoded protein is CASSFRDRDYNEQFF. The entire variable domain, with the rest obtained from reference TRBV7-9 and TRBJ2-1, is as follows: DTGVSQNPRHKITKRGQNVTFRCDPISEHNRLYWYRQTLGQGPEFLTYFQNEAQLEKSRLLSDRFSAERPKGSFSTLEIQRTEQGDSAMYLCASSFRDRDYNEQFFGPGTRLTVL.

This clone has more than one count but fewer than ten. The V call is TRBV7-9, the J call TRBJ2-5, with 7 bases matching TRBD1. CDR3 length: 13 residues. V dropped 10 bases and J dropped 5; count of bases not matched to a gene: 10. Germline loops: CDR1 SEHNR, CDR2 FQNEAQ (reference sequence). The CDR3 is CAIQTGSGETQYF. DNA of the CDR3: TGTGCCATCCAGACAGGGAGTGGGGAGACCCAGTACTTC.

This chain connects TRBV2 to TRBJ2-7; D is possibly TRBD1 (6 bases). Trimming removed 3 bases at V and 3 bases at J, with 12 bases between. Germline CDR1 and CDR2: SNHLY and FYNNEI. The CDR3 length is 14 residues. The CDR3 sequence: CASSDLETGYEQYF. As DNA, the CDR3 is TGTGCCAGCAGTGATCTCGAGACAGGCTACGAGCAGTACTTC.

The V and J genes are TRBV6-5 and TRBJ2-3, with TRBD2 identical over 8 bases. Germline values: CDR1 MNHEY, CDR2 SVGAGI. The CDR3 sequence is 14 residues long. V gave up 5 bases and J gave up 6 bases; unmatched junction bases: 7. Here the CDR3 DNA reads TGTGCCAGCAGTCAGACTAGCGCCCTCGATACGCAGTATTTT. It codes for CASSQTSALDTQYF.

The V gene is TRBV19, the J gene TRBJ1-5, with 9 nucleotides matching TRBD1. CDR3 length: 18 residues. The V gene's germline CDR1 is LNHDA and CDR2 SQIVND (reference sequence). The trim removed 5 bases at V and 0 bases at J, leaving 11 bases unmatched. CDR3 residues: CASSRTGQGTFSNQPQHF. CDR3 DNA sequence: TGTGCCAGTAGTCGTACGGGACAGGGAACTTTTAGCAATCAGCCCCAGCATTTT.

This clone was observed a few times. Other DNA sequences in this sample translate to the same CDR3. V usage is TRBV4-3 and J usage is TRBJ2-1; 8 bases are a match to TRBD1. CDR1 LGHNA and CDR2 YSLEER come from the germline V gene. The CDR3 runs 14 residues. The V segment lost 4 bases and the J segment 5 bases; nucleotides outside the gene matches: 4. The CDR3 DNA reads TGCGCCAGCAGCCCCCAGACAGGGGACAATGAGCAGTTCTTC. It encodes CASSPQTGDNEQFF.

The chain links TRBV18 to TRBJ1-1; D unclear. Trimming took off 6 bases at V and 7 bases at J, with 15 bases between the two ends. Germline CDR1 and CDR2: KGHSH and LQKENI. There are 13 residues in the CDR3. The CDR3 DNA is TGTGCCAGCTCGCGCGGTGGCACCGGTGAAGCTTTCTTT. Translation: CASSRGGTGEAFF.

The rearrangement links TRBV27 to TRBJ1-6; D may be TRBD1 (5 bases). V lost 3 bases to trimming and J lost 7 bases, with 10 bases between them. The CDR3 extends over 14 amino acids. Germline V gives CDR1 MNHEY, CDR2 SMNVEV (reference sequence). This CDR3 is CASSLGRLNSPLHF. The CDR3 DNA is TGTGCCAGCAGTTTGGGACGGTTAAATTCACCCCTCCACTTT.

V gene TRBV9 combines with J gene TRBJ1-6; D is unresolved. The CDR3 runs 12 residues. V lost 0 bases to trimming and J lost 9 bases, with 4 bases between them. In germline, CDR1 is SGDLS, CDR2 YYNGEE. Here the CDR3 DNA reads TGTGCCAGCAGCGTAGTTGGTTCACCCCTCCACTTT. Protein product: CASSVVGSPLHF.

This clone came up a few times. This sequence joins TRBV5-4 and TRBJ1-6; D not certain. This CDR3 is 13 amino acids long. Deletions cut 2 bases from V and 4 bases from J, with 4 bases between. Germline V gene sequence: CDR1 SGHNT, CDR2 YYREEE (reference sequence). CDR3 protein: CASSFDYNSPLHF. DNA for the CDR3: TGTGCCAGCAGCTTCGATTATAATTCACCCCTCCACTTT.

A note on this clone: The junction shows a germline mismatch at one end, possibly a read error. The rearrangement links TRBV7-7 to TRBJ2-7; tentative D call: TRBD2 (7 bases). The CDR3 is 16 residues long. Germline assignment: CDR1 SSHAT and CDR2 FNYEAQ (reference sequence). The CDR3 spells CASSPGGQSHSYEQYF. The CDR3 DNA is TGTGCTAGCAGCCCCGGGGGGCAGTCCCACTCCTACGAGCAGTACTTC.

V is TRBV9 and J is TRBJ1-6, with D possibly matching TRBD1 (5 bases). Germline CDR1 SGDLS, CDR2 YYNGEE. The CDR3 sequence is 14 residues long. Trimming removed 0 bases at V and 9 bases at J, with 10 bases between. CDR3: CASSVDQGGSPLHF. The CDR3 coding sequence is TGTGCCAGCAGCGTAGACCAGGGAGGTTCACCCCTCCACTTT.

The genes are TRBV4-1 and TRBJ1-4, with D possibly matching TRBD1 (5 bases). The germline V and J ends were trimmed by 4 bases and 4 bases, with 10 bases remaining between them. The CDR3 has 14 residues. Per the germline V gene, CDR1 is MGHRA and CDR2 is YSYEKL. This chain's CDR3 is CASSPGQGNEKLFF. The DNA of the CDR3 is TGCGCCAGCAGCCCCGGGCAGGGTAATGAAAAACTGTTTTTT.

This CDR3 is CASSQVGTGENTQYF. DNA for the CDR3: TGTGCCAGCAGCCAAGTAGGGACAGGGGAAAATACGCAGTATTTT. The chain carries TRBV4-2 and TRBJ2-3; 10 nucleotides match TRBD1. Looked up from germline, CDR1 is LGHNA and CDR2 is YNFKEQ. The CDR3 is 15 amino acids. Trimming removed 1 base from V and 7 bases from J; junction bases left unmatched: 5.

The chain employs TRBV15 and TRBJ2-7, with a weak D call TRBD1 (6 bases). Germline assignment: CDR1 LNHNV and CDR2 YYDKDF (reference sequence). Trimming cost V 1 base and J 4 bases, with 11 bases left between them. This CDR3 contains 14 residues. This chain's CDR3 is CATSRATGPYEQYF. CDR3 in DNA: TGTGCCACCAGCAGAGCGACAGGTCCGTACGAGCAGTACTTC.

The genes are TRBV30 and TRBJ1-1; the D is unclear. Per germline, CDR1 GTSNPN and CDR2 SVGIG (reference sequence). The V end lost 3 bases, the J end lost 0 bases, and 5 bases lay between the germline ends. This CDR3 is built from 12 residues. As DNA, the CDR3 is TGTGCCTGGAGGGGAGTGAACACTGAAGCTTTCTTT. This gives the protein CAWRGVNTEAFF. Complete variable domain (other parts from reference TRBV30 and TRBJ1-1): SQTIHQWPATLVQPVGSPLSLECTVEGTSNPNLYWYRQAAGRGLQLLFYSVGIGQISSEVPQNLSASRPQDRQFILSSKKLLLSDSGFYLCAWRGVNTEAFFGQGTRLTVV.

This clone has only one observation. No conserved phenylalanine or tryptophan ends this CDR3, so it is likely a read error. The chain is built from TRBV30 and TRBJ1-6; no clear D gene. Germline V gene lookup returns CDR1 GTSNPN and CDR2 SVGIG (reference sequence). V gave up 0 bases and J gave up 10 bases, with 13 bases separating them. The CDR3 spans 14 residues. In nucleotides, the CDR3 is TGTGCCTGGAGTGTAAGCTATGAAGGATCACCCCTCCACTCT. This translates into CAWSVSYEGSPLHS.

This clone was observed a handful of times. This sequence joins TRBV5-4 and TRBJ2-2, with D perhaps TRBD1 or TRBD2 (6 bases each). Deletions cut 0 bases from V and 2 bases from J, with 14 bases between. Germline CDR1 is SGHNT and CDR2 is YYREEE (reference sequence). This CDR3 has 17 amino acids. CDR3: CASSLVGGLINTGELFF. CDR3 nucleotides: TGTGCCAGCAGCTTGGTAGGGGGACTCATTAACACCGGGGAGCTGTTTTTT.

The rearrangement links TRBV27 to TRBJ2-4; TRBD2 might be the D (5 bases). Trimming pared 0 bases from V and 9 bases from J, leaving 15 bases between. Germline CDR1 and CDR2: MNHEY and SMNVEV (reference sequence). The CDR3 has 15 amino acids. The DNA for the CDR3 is TGTGCCAGCAGTTTATCCGGACTGGACCGGGGCATTCAGTACTTC. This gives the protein CASSLSGLDRGIQYF.

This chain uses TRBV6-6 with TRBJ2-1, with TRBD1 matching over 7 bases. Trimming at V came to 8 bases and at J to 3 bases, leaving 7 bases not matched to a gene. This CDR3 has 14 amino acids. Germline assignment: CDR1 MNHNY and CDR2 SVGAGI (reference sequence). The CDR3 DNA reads TGTGCCAGCGCCAGGGCAGGGGGCTACAATGAGCAGTTCTTC. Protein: CASARAGGYNEQFF.

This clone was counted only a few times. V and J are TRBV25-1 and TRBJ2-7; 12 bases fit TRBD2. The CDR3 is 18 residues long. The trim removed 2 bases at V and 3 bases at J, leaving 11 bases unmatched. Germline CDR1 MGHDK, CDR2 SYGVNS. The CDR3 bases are TGTGCCAGCAGTGAAAAACCTTCTAGCGGGGGGGGCCTCTACGAGCAGTACTTC. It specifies CASSEKPSSGGGLYEQYF.

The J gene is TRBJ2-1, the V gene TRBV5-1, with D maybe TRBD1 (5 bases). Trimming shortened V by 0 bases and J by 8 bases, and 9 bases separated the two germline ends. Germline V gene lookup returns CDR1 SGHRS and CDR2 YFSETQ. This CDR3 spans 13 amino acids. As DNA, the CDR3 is TGCGCCAGCAGCTTGGTTCAGGGTTATGAGCAGTTCTTC. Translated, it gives CASSLVQGYEQFF.

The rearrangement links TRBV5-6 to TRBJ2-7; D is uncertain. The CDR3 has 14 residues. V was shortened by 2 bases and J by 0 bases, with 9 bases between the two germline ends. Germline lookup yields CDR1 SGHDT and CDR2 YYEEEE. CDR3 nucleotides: TGTGCCAGCAGCTTCGCCCAGGTCTCCTACGAGCAGTACTTC. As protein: CASSFAQVSYEQYF.